This T cell receptor beta chain was recorded in a study of siplizumab effects on memory and regulatory T cells. Notes on the study in general: Siplizumab brought about a significant reduction in alloreactive sequences traceable to unstimulated CD4+ memory cells. Naive T cells were seemingly more diverse than memory cells, and major contributions to the alloresponse seemed to be made by them.

Comment on this clone: Its antigen is not identified.

Each sample contributed 96,000 or so TCR templates to the assay. The protocol was immunoSEQ multiplex PCR, while the TCRdb copy is restricted to in-frame clones and leaves out a portion. The data contain more than 60,000 clones, 90% to 97% of them singletons. The CDR3 sequence is 17 residues long. Germline CDR1 and CDR2: SGHTA and FQGNSA. The ends lost 5 bases at V and 2 bases at J; junction bases unmatched: 15. The sample taken for sequencing was naive CD8+ T cells sorted from blood. The sequence was collected from a human donor in good health. The gene calls are TRBV7-2 and TRBJ2-7; 7 bases line up with TRBD1. The CDR3 DNA follows: TGTGCCAGCAGCCCCCGGGACAGCCTCAAAACTACCTACGAGCAGTACTTC. It specifies CASSPRDSLKTTYEQYF. The whole variable domain, filled in from reference TRBV7-2 and TRBJ2-7, reads GAGVSQSPSNKVTEKGKDVELRCDPISGHTALYWYRQSLGQGLEFLIYFQGNSAPDKSGLPSDRFSAERTGGSVSTLTIQRTQQEDSAVYLCASSPRDSLKTTYEQYFGPGTRLTVT.